The T cell receptor beta chain described here comes from a study of blood T cell repertoires in COVID-19. Repertoires were generated with immunoSEQ multiplex PCR, while TCRdb's copy carries only in-frame clones and drops some. The sample holds 310,000 or so clones, about 90% seen once. The TCR originated in a woman in her thirties who had recovered from COVID-19. Material: PBMCs or T cells enriched from blood (not recorded which).

In DNA form, the CDR3 reads TGTGCCAGCAGCGGGACTAGCGGAACGAACACCGGGGAGCTGTTTTTT. It specifies CASSGTSGTNTGELFF. This chain uses TRBV9 with TRBJ2-2; 10 bases are a match to TRBD2. CDR1 is SGDLS, CDR2 YYNGEE, per germline. The J segment lost 0 bases and the V segment lost 3 bases, leaving 2 bases of the junction unmatched. The CDR3 has 16 amino acids.